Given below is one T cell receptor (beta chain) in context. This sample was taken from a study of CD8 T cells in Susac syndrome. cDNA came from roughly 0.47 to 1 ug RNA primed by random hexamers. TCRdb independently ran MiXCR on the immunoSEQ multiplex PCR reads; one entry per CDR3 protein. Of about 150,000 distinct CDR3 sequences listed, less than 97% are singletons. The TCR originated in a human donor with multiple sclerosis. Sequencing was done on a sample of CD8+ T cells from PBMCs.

CDR3 coding DNA: TGTGCCAGCAGCTGGGGCAGGGCCGAGCAGTACTTC. Translation gives CASSWGRAEQYF. The V call is TRBV5-6, the J call TRBJ2-7, with TRBD1 as a possible D gene (5 bases). V was clipped by 3 bases and J by 6 bases, with 10 bases between them. CDR3 length: 12 amino acids. Germline CDR1 is SGHDT and CDR2 is YYEEEE.